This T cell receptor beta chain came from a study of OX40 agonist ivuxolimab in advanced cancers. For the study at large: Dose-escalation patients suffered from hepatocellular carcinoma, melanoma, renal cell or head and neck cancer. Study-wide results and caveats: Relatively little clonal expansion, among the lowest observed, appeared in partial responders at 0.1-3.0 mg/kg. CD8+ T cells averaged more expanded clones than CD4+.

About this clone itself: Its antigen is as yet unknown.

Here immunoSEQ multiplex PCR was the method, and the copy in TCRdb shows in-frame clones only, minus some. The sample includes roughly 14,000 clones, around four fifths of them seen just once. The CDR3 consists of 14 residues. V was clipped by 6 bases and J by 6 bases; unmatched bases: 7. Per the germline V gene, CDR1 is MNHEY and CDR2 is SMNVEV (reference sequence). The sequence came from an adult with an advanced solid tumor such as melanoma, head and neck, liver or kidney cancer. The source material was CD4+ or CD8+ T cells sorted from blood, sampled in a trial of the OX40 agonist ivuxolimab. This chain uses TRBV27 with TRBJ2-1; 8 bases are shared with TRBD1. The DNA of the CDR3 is TGTGCCAGCAGGGGACAGGAAAGGATCAATGAGCAGTTCTTC. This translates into CASRGQERINEQFF.